The entry below describes one T cell receptor beta chain. In the source study's methods: By means of reference gene primer amplification, nucleated cell counts were estimated. Clones were sequenced by immunoSEQ multiplex PCR, and TCRdb holds only the in-frame ones, with some missing. Clonal size and the V and J genes are those of that table, whereas D and trimming came from the DNA. The sample carries roughly 250,000 clones, around 89% recorded once. Per the germline V gene, CDR1 is SGHTA and CDR2 is FQGNSA. The length of the CDR3 is 14 residues. Trimming took 5 bases from V and 4 from J, leaving 14 bases between them. The data were taken from a study of blood T cell repertoires in COVID-19. At the level of the study: Samples of COVID-19 (acute and convalescent) were obtained from the United States, Italy and Spain. T cells, B-cell-depleted T cells, or PBMCs provided the cDNA or gDNA that served as material.

This chain uses TRBV7-2 with TRBJ1-2; D not resolved. This TCR was sampled from a man aged 60 to 69 who had recovered from COVID-19. Material for sequencing was peripheral blood. The CDR3 spells CASSKTDGIYGYTF. The CDR3 coding sequence is TGTGCCAGCAGCAAAACAGACGGGATCTATGGCTACACCTTC.